The 15 T cell receptor beta chains in this list originate from one sample, sequenced in a study of Graves' ophthalmopathy and Graves' hyperthyroidism. Transcripts of RNA were the source for amplifying TCR beta CDR3 regions. Second-round multiplex PCR came after first-round RT-PCR with HTBI primers. TCRdb re-called the multiplex PCR reads with MiXCR, one entry per CDR3 protein. The sample holds about 660,000 distinct CDR3 sequences; about 41% are singletons and the top ten take more than 2.5%. The sequenced sample was peripheral blood. The receptors originated from an adult man with Graves' ophthalmopathy.

Ten or more counts support this clonotype. CDR3 amino acids: CSAPTNYGYTF. In nucleotides, the CDR3 is TGCAGTGCTCCCACCAATTATGGCTACACCTTC. The rearrangement joins TRBV20-1 to TRBJ1-2; D uncertain. This CDR3 has 11 residues. V was shortened by 5 bases and J by 5 bases, with 9 bases between the two germline ends. Germline V gene data show CDR1 as DFQATT and CDR2 as SNEGSKA (reference sequence).

Note on this clonotype: Without the conserved terminal phenylalanine or tryptophan, this CDR3 likely stems from a read error. The chain combines TRBV20-1 with TRBJ2-2, with TRBD2 matching over 8 bases. Germline assignment: CDR1 DFQATT and CDR2 SNEGSKA (reference sequence). The CDR3 totals 15 residues. The J segment lost 3 bases and the V segment lost 1 base, leaving 4 bases of the junction unmatched. The CDR3 protein is CSARGSGTDTGELFS. DNA of the CDR3: TGCAGTGCTAGAGGTAGCGGGACCGACACCGGGGAGCTGTTTTCT.

On this clonotype: An end of the junction does not agree with germline; a read error may underlie this. The chain combines TRBV10-3 with TRBJ2-2; D is undetermined. Germline values: CDR1 ENHRY, CDR2 SYGVKD. The length of the CDR3 is 13 residues. The CDR3 coding sequence is TGTGCCAGCAGTAGGGCCCGCACCGGGGAGCTGTTTTTT. This encodes CASSRARTGELFF.

The chain employs TRBV12-3 or TRBV12-4 and TRBJ1-5, with TRBD1 matching 9 bases. This CDR3 spans 14 amino acids. V was pared by 4 bases and J by 6 bases, with 4 bases of the junction left unmatched. The DNA of the CDR3 is TGTGCCAGCAGTTACGACAGGGGGTTTCAGCCCCAGCATTTT. Encoded protein: CASSYDRGFQPQHF.

This chain joins TRBV25-1 and TRBJ2-5, with D perhaps TRBD1 or TRBD2 (5 bases each). CDR3 length: 12 residues. V was shortened by 8 bases and J by 5 bases, with 12 bases between the two germline ends. Germline V gene data show CDR1 as MGHDK and CDR2 as SYGVNS. The CDR3 DNA reads as TGTGCCAGCGTATGGGACGGGGAGACCCAGTACTTC. This translates into CASVWDGETQYF.

The chain links TRBV12-3 or TRBV12-4 to TRBJ2-5; 12 bases line up with TRBD1. V lost 6 bases to trimming and J lost 5 bases; unmatched junction nucleotides: 16. The CDR3 length is 18 residues. CDR3 sequence (DNA): TGTGCCAGCAGGGAAAGGATCGGGACAGGGGGCGTTACGGAGACCCAGTACTTC. Encoded protein: CASRERIGTGGVTETQYF.

This chain links TRBV19 with TRBJ2-7; D is perhaps TRBD1 (6 bases). Trimming left V 4 bases short and J 0 bases short, with 10 bases between. This CDR3 is 14 amino acids long. Germline CDR1 reads LNHDA; CDR2 reads SQIVND (reference sequence). As DNA, the CDR3 is TGTGCCAGTAGTAGGAGGACAGACTCCTACGAGCAGTACTTC. It yields the protein CASSRRTDSYEQYF.

The CDR3 nucleotides read TGTGCCATCAGGGGTTGGTCAGTAATTCAAGAGACCCAGTACTTC. This gives the protein CAIRGWSVIQETQYF. The chain employs TRBV10-3 and TRBJ2-5; no clear D. The CDR3 runs to 15 residues. Per the germline V gene, CDR1 is ENHRY and CDR2 is SYGVKD. The V end lost 6 bases, the J end lost 2 bases, and 16 bases lay between the germline ends.

The chain links TRBV7-2 to TRBJ2-1; D is possibly TRBD1 or TRBD2 (5 bases each). This CDR3 contains 13 residues. CDR1 is SGHTA, CDR2 FQGNSA, per germline. V dropped 3 bases and J dropped 5 bases, with 8 bases sitting between them. The chain's CDR3 is CASSLGTDNEQFF. In DNA, the CDR3 is TGTGCCAGCAGCTTGGGGACCGACAATGAGCAGTTCTTC.

This clonotype has a count of ten or more. CDR3: CASRNGLAGVGANVLTF. In DNA, the CDR3 is TGTGCCAGCAGGAACGGACTAGCGGGGGTTGGGGCCAACGTCCTGACTTTC. This chain joins TRBV5-8 and TRBJ2-6, with 13 bases aligning to TRBD2. The CDR3 length is 17 residues. Germline loops: CDR1 SGHTS, CDR2 YDEGEE. The junction had 5 bases not matched to a gene; V was cut back by 5 bases and J by 3 bases.

Many counts were recorded for this clonotype. V gene TRBV19 combines with J gene TRBJ1-1; 8 bases map to TRBD1. Germline assignment: CDR1 LNHDA and CDR2 SQIVND (reference sequence). Trimming took 6 bases from V and 7 from J; bases not matched to a gene: 16. CDR3 size: 16 residues. The CDR3 is CASRTERQGASSEAFF. The CDR3 nucleotides read TGTGCCAGTAGAACTGAGAGGCAGGGGGCGTCGAGTGAAGCTTTCTTT.

The genes are TRBV12-5 and TRBJ1-5; 8 nucleotides align to TRBD1. Germline assignment: CDR1 LGHNT and CDR2 FRNRAP. Trimming removed 6 bases from V and 5 bases from J; junction bases left unmatched: 9. The CDR3 length is 15 residues. CDR3 loop: CASGTDRESHQPQHF. CDR3 DNA: TGTGCTAGTGGCACGGACAGGGAATCGCATCAGCCCCAGCATTTT.

The rearrangement uses TRBV15 and TRBJ2-5, with D perhaps matching TRBD1 (5 bases). Trimming removed 3 bases from V and 0 bases from J, with 11 bases in between. The CDR3 is made up of 15 amino acids. Germline V lookup: CDR1 LNHNV, CDR2 YYDKDF (reference sequence). CDR3 sequence: CATSSPGQDQETQYF. CDR3 nucleotides: TGTGCCACCAGCAGCCCAGGACAAGACCAAGAGACCCAGTACTTC.

Worth noting for this clonotype: One end of the junction fails to match germline, which may point to a read error. The V gene is TRBV12-3 or TRBV12-4, the J gene TRBJ2-7; D is possibly TRBD1 (5 bases). The CDR3 extends over 14 amino acids. This CDR3 is CASRLGQGSYEQYF. DNA of the CDR3: TGTGCCAGCAGGTTAGGGCAGGGATCTTACGAGCAGTACTTC.

V is TRBV29-1 and J is TRBJ1-6, with D unclear. V lost 8 bases and J lost 8, with 10 bases in between. Per germline, CDR1 SQVTM and CDR2 ANQGSEA. CDR3 length: 11 residues. CDR3 DNA sequence: TGCAGCTTGAGGACGGATTCACCCCTCCACTTT. Translated, it gives CSLRTDSPLHF.